The source of this TCR beta chain is a study of blood T cell repertoires in COVID-19 (dated by TCRdb to the early 2020s). Looking at the study overall: Samples from collaborators originated in the United States, Italy and Spain and spanned both the acute and convalescent phases of COVID-19. The samples were drawn from the first 160 participants of the ongoing ImmuneRACE study and from 1,254 subjects provided by 6 global collaborators. Where available, HLA class I and class II types were taken from metadata supplied by the sample provider and were not determined by assay-based typing. A freely available public database, intended as a resource for researchers studying the immune response to SARS-CoV-2, is where the repertoires were released. The material from the prospective study consisted of cDNA or gDNA derived from T cells, B-cell-depleted T cells, or PBMCs. Sample metadata almost always included a de-identified subject ID, COVID-19 status, age in years and sex. The dataset comprised deeply sampled blood TCRbeta repertoires from subjects exposed to, actively infected with, or recovered from COVID-19. Overall study results and their limits: Clinical and demographic metadata were provided uncurated, with the amount varying by source and participant.

Details on this clone: Its antigen remains unidentified. Base quality data are lacking; no much larger clone is found one base away.

TCRbeta CDR3 regions were amplified from genomic DNA using the immunoSEQ Assay, a bias-controlled multiplex PCR. Per the original workflow: The number of nucleated cells in each sample was estimated by amplification of reference gene primers within the assay. Sequence reads were collapsed and filtered to measure the absolute abundance of every unique TCRbeta CDR3 rearrangement. Productive Simpson clonality was computed per sample as the square root of Simpson's diversity index over productive rearrangements. Held by TCRdb, this immuneACCESS table contains in-frame sequences only and omits some clones. Under half of the omission traces to an unresolved V gene where checked; the cause of the rest is unknown. V, J and clone size reflect that table, while D and trimming were determined from the DNA. For this sample the table gives a few hundred thousand clones, of which over 75% were detected only once. The ten largest clones capture roughly 2.2% of the sample.

Reading from cysteine to phenylalanine, the CDR3 counts 14 amino acids. The CDR3 DNA has 42 bases and is translated from base 1. V was cut back by 3 bases and J by 5 bases, leaving a gap of 12 bases between them. CDR1 SGHVS and CDR2 FQNEAQ are derived from the germline V gene. One collaborating source in Seattle enrolled patients during active infection and followed them longitudinally through the course of disease. Each collaborating institution followed its own protocols to collect whole blood in K2EDTA tubes. Collaborator samples were shipped for TCRbeta analysis as frozen whole blood, isolated PBMCs, or DNA extracted from either sample type.

The sequence is built from TRBV7-8 and TRBJ2-3; a tentative D match to TRBD1 spans 5 bases. This sequence originates from a woman between 65 and 79 years old with COVID-19, enrolled during active disease. Specimen: peripheral blood. In nucleotides, the sequence is TGTGCCAGCAGCTTCATAGGGGTAATAGATACGCAGTATTTT. Its protein is CASSFIGVIDTQYF.